This TCR beta chain was captured by sequencing in a study of blood T cell repertoires in COVID-19. Background on the study: The study drew acute and convalescent COVID-19 samples from the United States, Italy and Spain. The cDNA or gDNA used as material had been derived from T cells, B-cell-depleted T cells, or PBMCs.

CDR1 is MNHEY and CDR2 is SVGAGI in the germline V gene. Trimming at V came to 3 bases and at J to 5 bases, leaving 7 bases not matched to a gene. This CDR3 is built from 15 residues. Per the study methods: Amplification of reference gene primers was used by the study to estimate nucleated cell counts. Profiled with immunoSEQ multiplex PCR; TCRdb holds only in-frame clones, not every one. The D gene and trimming were derived from the DNA, and the V and J assignments and clone size from that table. This sample carries fewer than 85,000 clones, 80% to 90% of them seen once, and the ten largest clones take over 15%.

The receptor was isolated from a woman aged 60-70 years with acute or convalescent COVID-19. The chain uses TRBV6-5 and TRBJ2-7; 10 bases align to TRBD1. The sequenced sample was peripheral blood. The CDR3 loop is CASSYRTGGFDEQYF. As DNA, the CDR3 is TGTGCCAGCAGTTATCGGACAGGGGGATTCGACGAGCAGTACTTC.